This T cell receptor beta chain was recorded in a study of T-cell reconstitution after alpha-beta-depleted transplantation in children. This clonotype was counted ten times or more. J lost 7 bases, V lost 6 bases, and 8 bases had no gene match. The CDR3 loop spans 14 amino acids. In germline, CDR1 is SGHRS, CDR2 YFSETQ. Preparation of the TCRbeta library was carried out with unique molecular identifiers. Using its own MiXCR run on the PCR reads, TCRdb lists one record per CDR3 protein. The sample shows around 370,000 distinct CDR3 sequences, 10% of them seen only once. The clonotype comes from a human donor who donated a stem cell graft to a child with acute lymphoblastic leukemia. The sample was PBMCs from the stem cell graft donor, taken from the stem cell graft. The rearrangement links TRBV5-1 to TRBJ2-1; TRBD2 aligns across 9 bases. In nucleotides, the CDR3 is TGCGCCAGCAAGGCTAGCGGGATGGGGAATGAGCAGTTCTTC. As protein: CASKASGMGNEQFF.